A single sample is the source of the 31 T cell receptor beta chains below, sequenced in a study of blood T cell repertoires in COVID-19. Clones were sequenced by immunoSEQ multiplex PCR, and TCRdb holds only the in-frame ones, with some missing. Of approximately 98,000 clones detected, about 81% appear once; the ten largest clones hold 15% to 20%. The sequencing input was peripheral blood. The source is an elderly man with acute or convalescent COVID-19.

The chain links TRBV2 to TRBJ1-1; possible D gene TRBD1, 5 bases. Germline-derived CDR1 and CDR2 are SNHLY and FYNNEI. The V end lost 9 bases, the J end lost 6 bases, and 14 bases lay between the germline ends. This CDR3 spans 12 amino acids. The CDR3 is CARVGGVSEAFF. CDR3 DNA sequence: TGTGCCAGAGTAGGAGGGGTTTCTGAAGCTTTCTTT. Full variable domain (outside the CDR3, taken from reference TRBV2 and TRBJ1-1): EPEVTQTPSHQVTQMGQEVILRCVPISNHLYFYWYRQILGQKVEFLVSFYNNEISEKSEIFDDQFSVERPDGSNFTLKIRSTKLEDSAMYFCARVGGVSEAFFGQGTRLTVV.

The rearrangement joins TRBV19 to TRBJ2-1, with 12 bases aligning to TRBD2. The ends lost 7 bases at V and 2 bases at J; junction bases unmatched: 3. This CDR3 spans 15 amino acids. Germline V CDR1 and CDR2: LNHDA, SQIVND (reference sequence). The CDR3 DNA follows: TGTGCCAGTATCCGGACTAGCGGGACCTACAATGAGCAGTTCTTC. It translates to CASIRTSGTYNEQFF.

This chain links TRBV3-1 (or the pseudogene TRBV3-2) with TRBJ2-7; TRBD1 aligns across 7 bases. The germline V gene encodes CDR1 LGHDT and CDR2 YNNKEL (reference sequence). The CDR3 consists of 14 residues. The V segment lost 4 bases and the J segment 3 bases; nucleotides outside the gene matches: 6. In DNA form, the CDR3 reads TGTGCCAGCAGCCCTCGGGACAGACTCTACGAGCAGTACTTC. Residues: CASSPRDRLYEQYF.

The rearrangement uses TRBV29-1 and TRBJ1-1; 7 nucleotides match TRBD1. CDR3 length equals 12 residues. Germline assignment: CDR1 SQVTM and CDR2 ANQGSEA. Trimming at V came to 7 bases and at J to 0 bases, leaving 2 bases not matched to a gene. In DNA form, the CDR3 reads TGCAGCGGGGACAGAGTGAACACTGAAGCTTTCTTT. As protein: CSGDRVNTEAFF.

The V and J genes are TRBV11-2 and TRBJ2-5; 8 bases line up with TRBD1. CDR3 size: 15 residues. With V trimmed by 5 bases and J by 0 bases, 5 bases remained unmatched. From germline, CDR1 is SGHAT and CDR2 FQNNGV. The CDR3 loop reads CASSRRGLYQETQYF. The CDR3 coding sequence is TGTGCCAGCAGCCGCAGGGGGCTGTACCAAGAGACCCAGTACTTC.

This sequence joins TRBV5-6 and TRBJ1-6; 10 nucleotides line up with TRBD1. J lost 10 bases, V lost 5 bases, and 9 bases had no gene match. The CDR3 sequence is 15 residues long. Germline V gene data show CDR1 as SGHDT and CDR2 as YYEEEE. The DNA for the CDR3 is TGTGCCAGCAGATCGGGACAGGGGACTAGATCACCCCTCCACTTT. Its protein product is CASRSGQGTRSPLHF.

The chain couples TRBV19 to TRBJ1-2; D might be TRBD1 (6 bases). Trimming stripped 10 bases from V and 4 bases from J, with 13 bases between. The CDR3 spans 12 residues. Germline V CDR1 and CDR2: LNHDA, SQIVND (reference sequence). The CDR3: CATKDSPYGYTF. The CDR3, as DNA: TGTGCCACAAAGGACAGCCCCTATGGCTACACCTTC.

The rearrangement joins TRBV6-5 to TRBJ1-1; possibly TRBD1 for D (5 bases). V was clipped by 6 bases and J by 1 base, with 12 bases between them. Germline-derived CDR1 and CDR2 are MNHEY and SVGAGI. The CDR3 contains 14 residues. The CDR3 here is CASRFYQGNTEAFF. The CDR3 DNA reads TGTGCCAGCAGATTTTACCAGGGGAACACTGAAGCTTTCTTT.

This chain connects TRBV7-8 to TRBJ2-7; no firm D call. Germline lookup yields CDR1 SGHVS and CDR2 FQNEAQ. The CDR3 spans 14 residues. Trimming pared 5 bases from V and 3 bases from J, leaving 14 bases between. The CDR3 loop reads CASSPNAESYEQYF. The CDR3, as DNA: TGTGCCAGCAGCCCCAACGCGGAGAGCTACGAGCAGTACTTC.

The chain couples TRBV2 to TRBJ1-1, with 7 nucleotides matching TRBD1. CDR1 SNHLY and CDR2 FYNNEI come from the germline V gene. The CDR3 runs to 16 residues. With 5 bases clipped from V and 1 base from J, the junction kept 10 bases outside the gene matches. The CDR3 is CASSPLTTGSNTEAFF. DNA of the CDR3: TGTGCCAGCAGTCCCTTGACGACAGGGTCGAACACTGAAGCTTTCTTT. Full variable domain (missing parts from reference TRBV2 and TRBJ1-1): EPEVTQTPSHQVTQMGQEVILRCVPISNHLYFYWYRQILGQKVEFLVSFYNNEISEKSEIFDDQFSVERPDGSNFTLKIRSTKLEDSAMYFCASSPLTTGSNTEAFFGQGTRLTVV.

The chain is built from TRBV18 and TRBJ1-3; TRBD1 is a possible D gene (5 bases). CDR1 and CDR2 from the germline V gene are KGHSH and LQKENI. This CDR3 region has 15 residues. V lost 2 bases and J lost 4, with 12 bases in between. The CDR3 reads CASSPEKGVGNTIYF. The CDR3 DNA reads as TGTGCCAGCTCACCAGAGAAAGGGGTCGGAAACACCATATATTTT.

This clone was detected a few times. The chain has TRBV6-5 and TRBJ1-1, with no clear D. The V gene lost 6 bases and the J gene lost 13 bases, with 15 bases spanning the gap. This CDR3 spans 11 amino acids. Germline values: CDR1 MNHEY, CDR2 SVGAGI. The CDR3 region is CASSVSGRDFF. The CDR3 DNA is TGTGCCAGCAGCGTCTCGGGAAGAGATTTCTTT.

The chain employs TRBV10-2 and TRBJ2-7; 7 bases align to TRBD1. V lost 6 bases, J lost 2 bases, and 4 bases stayed unmatched. The germline V gene has CDR1 WSHSY and CDR2 SAAADI. The CDR3 is 13 residues long. The CDR3 nucleotides are TGCGCCAGCAGATCCGGGACAGCCTACGAGCAGTACTTC. Protein product: CASRSGTAYEQYF.

V is TRBV27 and J is TRBJ2-7, with a tentative D call TRBD1 (5 bases). Germline loops: CDR1 MNHEY, CDR2 SMNVEV (reference sequence). V lost 2 bases and J lost 4, with 9 bases in between. This CDR3 contains 13 residues. Here the CDR3 reads CASSLQGGYEQYF. CDR3 in DNA: TGTGCCAGCAGTTTACAGGGTGGGTACGAGCAGTACTTC.

The V call is TRBV28, the J call TRBJ2-3; 9 nucleotides match TRBD2. CDR1 and CDR2 (germline): MDHEN, SYDVKM. Trimming at V came to 6 bases and at J to 0 bases, leaving 10 bases not matched to a gene. The length of the CDR3 is 17 residues. The CDR3 sequence is CASSLMTSGVSTDTQYF. The CDR3 DNA is TGTGCCAGCAGCCTCATGACTAGCGGAGTTAGCACAGATACGCAGTATTTT.

The chain couples TRBV28 to TRBJ1-1; D remains unclear. CDR3 length: 13 amino acids. The germline V gene encodes CDR1 MDHEN and CDR2 SYDVKM. Trimming stripped 8 bases from V and 0 bases from J, with 10 bases between. Here the CDR3 DNA reads TGTGCCAGCGTCCCAGAGGTGAACACTGAAGCTTTCTTT. Amino acid sequence: CASVPEVNTEAFF. Drawing the rest from reference TRBV28 and TRBJ1-1, the complete variable domain is DVKVTQSSRYLVKRTGEKVFLECVQDMDHENMFWYRQDPGLGLRLIYFSYDVKMKEKGDIPEGYSVSREKKERFSLILESASTNQTSMYLCASVPEVNTEAFFGQGTRLTVV.

This clone was observed once. V and J are TRBV9 and TRBJ2-7; D ambiguous. Germline CDR1 and CDR2: SGDLS and YYNGEE. Trimming cost V 0 bases and J 5 bases, with 6 bases left between them. This CDR3 region has 12 residues. DNA for the CDR3: TGTGCCAGCAGCGTAGTAGAGGACGAGCAGTACTTC. Protein sequence: CASSVVEDEQYF.

This rearrangement joins TRBV10-2 to TRBJ1-4, with TRBD1 matching over 9 bases. The germline V gene encodes CDR1 WSHSY and CDR2 SAAADI. This CDR3 comprises 15 residues. V was clipped by 5 bases and J by 7 bases; unmatched bases: 8. The CDR3 is CASSPGGQGSEKLFF. The CDR3 DNA is TGCGCCAGCAGTCCTGGGGGACAGGGTAGTGAAAAACTGTTTTTT.

This clone was picked up a small number of times. The V call is TRBV28, the J call TRBJ2-7; 8 bases line up with TRBD1. Germline values: CDR1 MDHEN, CDR2 SYDVKM. The CDR3 contains 15 residues. V lost 7 bases to trimming and J lost 4 bases; unmatched junction nucleotides: 12. The CDR3 loop is CASTPNRQGWYEQYF. The CDR3 region has the DNA TGTGCCAGCACGCCCAATCGACAGGGGTGGTACGAGCAGTACTTC.

The chain couples TRBV11-2 to TRBJ2-7; 13 bases line up with TRBD2. Germline V gene data show CDR1 as SGHAT and CDR2 as FQNNGV. The CDR3 totals 15 residues. V lost 6 bases and J lost 1; bases outside the gene matches: 3. CDR3 bases: TGTGCCAGCAGGGGGGGACTAGCGGGATCCTACGAGCAGTACTTC. Its protein is CASRGGLAGSYEQYF.

A few counts support this clone. CDR3 in amino acids: CARSYDRGHLVAYNSPLHF. For the CDR3, the DNA is TGTGCCAGAAGCTACGACAGGGGGCATTTAGTGGCCTATAATTCACCCCTCCACTTT. The chain links TRBV7-5 to TRBJ1-6; TRBD1, the D gene given by the table, was not confirmed from the DNA. TRBV7-5 is marked as a pseudogene. This CDR3 is 19 amino acids long.

The chain has TRBV7-8 and TRBJ2-1; 13 bases map to TRBD2. CDR3 size: 15 residues. Germline V lookup: CDR1 SGHVS, CDR2 FQNEAQ. Losses at the gene ends were 5 bases for V and 8 bases for J; bases not matched to a gene: 6. This CDR3 is CASSTRTSGSDEQFF. CDR3 DNA: TGTGCCAGCAGCACTCGGACTAGCGGGAGCGATGAGCAGTTCTTC. The complete variable domain, with remaining parts taken from reference TRBV7-8 and TRBJ2-1, reads GAGVSQSPRYKVAKRGQDVALRCDPISGHVSLFWYQQALGQGPEFLTYFQNEAQLDKSGLPSDRFFAERPEGSVSTLKIQRTQQEDSAVYLCASSTRTSGSDEQFFGPGTRLTVL.

The rearrangement uses TRBV28 and TRBJ1-4, with D possibly being TRBD1 (5 bases). Germline CDR1 reads MDHEN; CDR2 reads SYDVKM. The CDR3 contains 14 residues. V lost 3 bases and J lost 4, with 9 bases in between. The CDR3 DNA is TGTGCCAGCAGTTTGGGGCAGAGTAATGAAAAACTGTTTTTT. This codes for CASSLGQSNEKLFF.

The chain recombines TRBV9 with TRBJ1-5; no clear D gene. Per the germline V gene, CDR1 is SGDLS and CDR2 is YYNGEE. The CDR3 consists of 15 residues. V was shortened by 3 bases and J by 0 bases, with 10 bases between the two germline ends. CDR3 sequence (DNA): TGTGCCAGCAGCGAGAGGAGGGATAGCAATCAGCCCCAGCATTTT. It encodes CASSERRDSNQPQHF.

The J gene is TRBJ1-5, the V gene TRBV5-8; possible D gene TRBD1, 6 bases. Germline CDR1 SGHTS, CDR2 YDEGEE. With 3 bases removed from V and 4 bases from J, the gap between germline ends came to 14 bases. The CDR3 contains 15 residues. CDR3: CASSSGQIRNQPQHF. The CDR3 DNA sequence: TGTGCCAGCAGCTCCGGACAGATTCGGAATCAGCCCCAGCATTTT.

The chain is built from TRBV30 and TRBJ2-7, with 7 bases aligning to TRBD1. Per the germline V gene, CDR1 is GTSNPN and CDR2 is SVGIG (reference sequence). Losses at the gene ends were 2 bases for V and 0 bases for J; bases not matched to a gene: 7. The CDR3 runs to 15 residues. The CDR3 nucleotides are TGTGCCTGGAGTCCCGGGACAGCTGTCTCCTACGAGCAGTACTTC. The encoded protein is CAWSPGTAVSYEQYF. The full variable domain, in which reference TRBV30 and TRBJ2-7 provide the parts outside the CDR3, is SQTIHQWPATLVQPVGSPLSLECTVEGTSNPNLYWYRQAAGRGLQLLFYSVGIGQISSEVPQNLSASRPQDRQFILSSKKLLLSDSGFYLCAWSPGTAVSYEQYFGPGTRLTVT.

This chain joins TRBV5-1 and TRBJ2-5, with D tentatively TRBD2 (6 bases). Trimming shortened V by 0 bases and J by 5 bases, and 14 bases separated the two germline ends. Germline values: CDR1 SGHRS, CDR2 YFSETQ. The CDR3 spans 15 residues. The CDR3 is CASSLGLVGAETQYF. CDR3 nucleotides: TGCGCCAGCAGCTTGGGACTAGTGGGTGCGGAGACCCAGTACTTC.

The chain uses TRBV2 and TRBJ1-5; D is perhaps TRBD1 (5 bases). The germline V gene has CDR1 SNHLY and CDR2 FYNNEI. V lost 3 bases to trimming and J lost 0 bases, with 9 bases between them. The CDR3 has 15 residues. As DNA, the CDR3 is TGTGCCAGCAGTGATCAGGGCGTTAGCAATCAGCCCCAGCATTTT. This sequence encodes CASSDQGVSNQPQHF.

The rearrangement joins TRBV6-1 to TRBJ1-5, with D maybe TRBD1 (5 bases). The V end lost 1 base, the J end lost 1 base, and 8 bases lay between the germline ends. This CDR3 comprises 15 residues. Germline CDR1 is MNHNS and CDR2 is SASEGT. The CDR3 DNA sequence: TGTGCCAGCAGTGAAGTGGGGGGAAGCAATCAGCCCCAGCATTTT. This translates into CASSEVGGSNQPQHF.

This chain joins TRBV7-2 and TRBJ1-1; 7 bases are a match to TRBD1. The CDR3 runs to 12 residues. Germline assignment: CDR1 SGHTA and CDR2 FQGNSA. Trimming at V came to 4 bases and at J to 11 bases, leaving 7 bases not matched to a gene. CDR3 sequence reads: CASSSLDRSAFF. The CDR3, as DNA: TGTGCCAGCAGCTCACTGGACAGGTCTGCTTTCTTT.

The chain is built from TRBV19 and TRBJ2-1; a possible D gene is TRBD2 (5 bases). There are 14 residues in the CDR3. Trimming removed 7 bases from V and 2 bases from J, with 12 bases in between. Germline CDR1 LNHDA, CDR2 SQIVND (reference sequence). CDR3 in DNA: TGTGCCAGTAAATATCGGGGAACCTACAATGAGCAGTTCTTC. Protein product: CASKYRGTYNEQFF. Using reference TRBV19 and TRBJ2-1 for the parts outside the CDR3, the full variable domain is DGGITQSPKYLFRKEGQNVTLSCEQNLNHDAMYWYRQDPGQGLRLIYYSQIVNDFQKGDIAEGYSVSREKKESFPLTVTSAQKNPTAFYLCASKYRGTYNEQFFGPGTRLTVL.